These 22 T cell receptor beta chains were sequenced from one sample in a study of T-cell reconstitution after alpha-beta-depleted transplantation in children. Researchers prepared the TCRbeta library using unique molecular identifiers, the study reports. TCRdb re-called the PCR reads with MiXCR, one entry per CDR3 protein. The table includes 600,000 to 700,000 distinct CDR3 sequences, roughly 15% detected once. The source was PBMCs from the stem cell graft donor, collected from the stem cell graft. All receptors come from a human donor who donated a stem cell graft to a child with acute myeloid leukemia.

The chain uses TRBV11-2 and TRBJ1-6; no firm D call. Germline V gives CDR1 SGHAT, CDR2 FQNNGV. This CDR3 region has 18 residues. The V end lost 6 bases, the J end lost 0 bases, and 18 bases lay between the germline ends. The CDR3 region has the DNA TGTGCCAGCAGAAGAGGCCCGGACGCCCGCTCCTATAATTCACCCCTCCACTTT. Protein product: CASRRGPDARSYNSPLHF.

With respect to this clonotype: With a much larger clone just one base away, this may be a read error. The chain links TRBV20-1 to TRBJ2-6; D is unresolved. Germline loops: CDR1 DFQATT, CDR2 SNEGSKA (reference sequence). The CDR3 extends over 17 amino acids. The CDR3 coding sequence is TGCAGTGCTAGAGACGAACAGCCCGCCTCTGAGGCCAACGTCCTGACTTTC. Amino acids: CSARDEQPASEANVLTF.

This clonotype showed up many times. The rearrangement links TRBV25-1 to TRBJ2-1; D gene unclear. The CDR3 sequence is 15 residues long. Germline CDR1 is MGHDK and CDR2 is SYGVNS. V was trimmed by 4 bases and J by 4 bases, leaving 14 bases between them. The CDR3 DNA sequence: TGTGCCAGCAGTGTCTTGACGGCAGAATACAATGAGCAGTTCTTC. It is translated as CASSVLTAEYNEQFF.

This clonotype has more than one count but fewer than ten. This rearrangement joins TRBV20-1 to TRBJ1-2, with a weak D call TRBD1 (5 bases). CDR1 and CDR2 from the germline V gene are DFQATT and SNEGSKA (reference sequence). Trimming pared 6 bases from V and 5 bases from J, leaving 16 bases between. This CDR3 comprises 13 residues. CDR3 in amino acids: CSAGPGQGYGYTF. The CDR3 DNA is TGCAGTGCGGGGCCGGGGCAGGGTTATGGCTACACCTTC.

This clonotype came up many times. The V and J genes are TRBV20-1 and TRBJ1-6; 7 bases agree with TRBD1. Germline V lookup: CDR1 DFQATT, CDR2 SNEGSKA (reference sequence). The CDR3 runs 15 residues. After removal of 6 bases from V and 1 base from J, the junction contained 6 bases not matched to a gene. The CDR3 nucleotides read TGCAGTGCCGACGACAGGGAATCCTATAATTCACCCCTCCACTTT. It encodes CSADDRESYNSPLHF.

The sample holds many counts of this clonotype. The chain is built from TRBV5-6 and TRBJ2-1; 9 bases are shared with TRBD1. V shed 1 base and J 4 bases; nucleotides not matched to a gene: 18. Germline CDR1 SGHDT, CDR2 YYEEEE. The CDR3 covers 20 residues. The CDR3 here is CASSLLGTGYASVKYNEQFF. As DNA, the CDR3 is TGTGCCAGCAGCTTGCTCGGGACAGGGTACGCCTCGGTGAAATACAATGAGCAGTTCTTC.

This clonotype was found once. The CDR3 sequence: CASSFSGGGNIQYF. CDR3 bases: TGTGCCAGCAGTTTTAGCGGGGGCGGAAACATTCAGTACTTC. The V gene is TRBV12-3 or TRBV12-4, the J gene TRBJ2-4, with 9 bases identical to TRBD2. V was clipped by 3 bases and J by 6 bases; unmatched bases: 3. This CDR3 region has 14 residues.

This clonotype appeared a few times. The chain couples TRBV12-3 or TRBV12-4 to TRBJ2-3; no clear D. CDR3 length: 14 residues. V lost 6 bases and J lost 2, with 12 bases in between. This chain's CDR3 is CASSSLRITDTQYF. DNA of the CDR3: TGTGCCAGCAGCTCGCTGCGGATCACAGATACGCAGTATTTT.

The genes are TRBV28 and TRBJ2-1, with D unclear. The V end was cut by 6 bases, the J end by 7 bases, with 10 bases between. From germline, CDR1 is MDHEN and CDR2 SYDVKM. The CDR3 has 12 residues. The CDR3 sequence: CASSPQVNEQFF. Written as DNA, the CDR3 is TGTGCCAGCAGCCCCCAGGTGAATGAGCAGTTCTTC.

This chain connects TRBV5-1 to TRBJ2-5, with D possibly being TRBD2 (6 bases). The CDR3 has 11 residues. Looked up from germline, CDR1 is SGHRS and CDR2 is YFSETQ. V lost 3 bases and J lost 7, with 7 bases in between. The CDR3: CASSWRGTQYF. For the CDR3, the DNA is TGCGCCAGCAGCTGGAGGGGGACCCAGTACTTC.

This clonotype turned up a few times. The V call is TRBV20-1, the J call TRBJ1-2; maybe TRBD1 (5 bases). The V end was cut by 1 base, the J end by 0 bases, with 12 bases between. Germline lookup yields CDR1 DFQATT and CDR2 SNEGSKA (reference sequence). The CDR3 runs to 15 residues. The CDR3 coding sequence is TGCAGTGCTAGAGCTATGGGACGCTCTAACTATGGCTACACCTTC. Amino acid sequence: CSARAMGRSNYGYTF.

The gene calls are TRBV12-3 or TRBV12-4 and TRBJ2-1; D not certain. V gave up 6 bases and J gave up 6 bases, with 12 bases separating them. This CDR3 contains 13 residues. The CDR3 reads CASSPRKANEQFF. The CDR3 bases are TGTGCCAGCAGCCCACGGAAAGCCAATGAGCAGTTCTTC.

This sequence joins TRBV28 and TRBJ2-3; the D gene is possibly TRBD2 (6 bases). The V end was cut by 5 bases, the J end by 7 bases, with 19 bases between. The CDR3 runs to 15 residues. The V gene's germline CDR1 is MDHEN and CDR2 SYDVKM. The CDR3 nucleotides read TGTGCCAGCAGTGGCGGGACTTCGCACAGGCATACGCAGTATTTT. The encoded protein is CASSGGTSHRHTQYF.

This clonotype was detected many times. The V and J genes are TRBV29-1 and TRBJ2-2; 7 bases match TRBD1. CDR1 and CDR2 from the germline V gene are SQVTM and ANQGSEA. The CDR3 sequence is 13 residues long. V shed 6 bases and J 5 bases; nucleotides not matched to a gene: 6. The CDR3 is CSVGDSSTGELFF. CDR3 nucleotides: TGCAGCGTCGGGGACAGCTCTACCGGGGAGCTGTTTTTT.

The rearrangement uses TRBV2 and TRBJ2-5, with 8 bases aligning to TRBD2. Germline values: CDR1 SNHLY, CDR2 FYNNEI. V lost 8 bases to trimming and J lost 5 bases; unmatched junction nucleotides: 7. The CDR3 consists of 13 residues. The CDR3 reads CASLGGGAETQYF. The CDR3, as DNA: TGTGCCAGCCTCGGGGGGGGCGCGGAGACCCAGTACTTC.

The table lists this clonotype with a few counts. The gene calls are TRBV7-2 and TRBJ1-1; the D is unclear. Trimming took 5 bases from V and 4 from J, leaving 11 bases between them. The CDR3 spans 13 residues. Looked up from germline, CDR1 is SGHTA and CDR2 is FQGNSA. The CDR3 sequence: CASSSWAGTEAFF. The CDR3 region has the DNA TGTGCCAGCAGCAGCTGGGCAGGCACTGAAGCTTTCTTT.

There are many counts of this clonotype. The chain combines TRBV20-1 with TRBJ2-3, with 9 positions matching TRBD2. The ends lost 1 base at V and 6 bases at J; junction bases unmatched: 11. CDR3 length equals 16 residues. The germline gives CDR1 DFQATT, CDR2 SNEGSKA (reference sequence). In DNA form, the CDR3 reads TGCAGTGCTAGAGCTCTCCAGCGGGGGGTAGGGGATACGCAGTATTTT. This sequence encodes CSARALQRGVGDTQYF.

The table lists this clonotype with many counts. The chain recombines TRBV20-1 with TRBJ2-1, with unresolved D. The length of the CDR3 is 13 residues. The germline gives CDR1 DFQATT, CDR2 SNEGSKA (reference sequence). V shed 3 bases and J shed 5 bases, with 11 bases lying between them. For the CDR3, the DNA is TGCAGTGCTAGTGAGCCGCGAGACAATGAGCAGTTCTTC. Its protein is CSASEPRDNEQFF.

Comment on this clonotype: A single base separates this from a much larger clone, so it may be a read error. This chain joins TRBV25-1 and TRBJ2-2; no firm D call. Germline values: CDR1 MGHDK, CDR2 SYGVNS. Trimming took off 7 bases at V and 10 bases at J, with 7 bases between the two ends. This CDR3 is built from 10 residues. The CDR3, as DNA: TGTGCCAGCAAGGGCGTGGAGCTGTTTTTT. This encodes CASKGVELFF.

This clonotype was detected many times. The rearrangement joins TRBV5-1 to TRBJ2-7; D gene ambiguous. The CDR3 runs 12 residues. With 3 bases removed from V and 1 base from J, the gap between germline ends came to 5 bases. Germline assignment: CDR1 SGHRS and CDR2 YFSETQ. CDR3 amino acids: CASSSASYEQYF. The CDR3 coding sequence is TGCGCCAGCAGCTCAGCTTCCTACGAGCAGTACTTC. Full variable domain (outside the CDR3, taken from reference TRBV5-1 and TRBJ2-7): KAGVTQTPRYLIKTRGQQVTLSCSPISGHRSVSWYQQTPGQGLQFLFEYFSETQRNKGNFPGRFSGRQFSNSRSEMNVSTLELGDSALYLCASSSASYEQYFGPGTRLTVT.

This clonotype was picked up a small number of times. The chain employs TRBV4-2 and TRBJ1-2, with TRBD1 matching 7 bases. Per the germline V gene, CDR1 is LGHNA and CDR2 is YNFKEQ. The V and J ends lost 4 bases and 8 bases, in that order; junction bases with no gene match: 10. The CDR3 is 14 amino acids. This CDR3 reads CASSLKATGWGYTF. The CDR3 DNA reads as TGTGCCAGCAGCCTAAAGGCGACAGGGTGGGGCTACACCTTC.

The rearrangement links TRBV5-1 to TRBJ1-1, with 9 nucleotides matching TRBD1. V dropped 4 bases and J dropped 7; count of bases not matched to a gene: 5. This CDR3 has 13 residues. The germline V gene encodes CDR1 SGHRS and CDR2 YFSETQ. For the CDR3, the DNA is TGCGCCAGCAGCCAGACAGGGGGAGGTGAAGCTTTCTTT. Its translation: CASSQTGGGEAFF.